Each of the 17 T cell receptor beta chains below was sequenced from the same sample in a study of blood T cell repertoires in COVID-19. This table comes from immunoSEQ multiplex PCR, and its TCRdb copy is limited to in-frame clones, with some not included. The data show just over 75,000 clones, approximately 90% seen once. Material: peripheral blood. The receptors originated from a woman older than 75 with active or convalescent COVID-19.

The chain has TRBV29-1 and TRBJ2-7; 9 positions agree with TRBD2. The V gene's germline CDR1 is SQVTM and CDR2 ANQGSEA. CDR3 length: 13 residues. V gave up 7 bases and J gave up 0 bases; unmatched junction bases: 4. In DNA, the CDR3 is TGCAGCGCCTTAGCGGGGGTCTCCTACGAGCAGTACTTC. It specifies CSALAGVSYEQYF.

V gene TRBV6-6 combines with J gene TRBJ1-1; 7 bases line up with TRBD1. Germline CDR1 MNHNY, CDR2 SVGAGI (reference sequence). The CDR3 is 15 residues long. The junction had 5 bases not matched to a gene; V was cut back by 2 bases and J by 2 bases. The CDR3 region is CASSYLGQENTEAFF. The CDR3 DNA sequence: TGTGCCAGCAGTTACCTCGGACAGGAAAACACTGAAGCTTTCTTT.

The CDR3 nucleotides read TGTGCCAGCAGCTTATCGGGGTCTGGAAACACCATATATTTT. Residues: CASSLSGSGNTIYF. The genes are TRBV5-4 and TRBJ1-3; D gene uncertain. The CDR3 extends over 14 amino acids. CDR1 and CDR2 (germline): SGHNT, YYREEE (reference sequence). With 2 bases removed from V and 1 base from J, the gap between germline ends came to 7 bases. The full variable domain, in which reference TRBV5-4 and TRBJ1-3 provide the parts outside the CDR3, is ETGVTQSPTHLIKTRGQQVTLRCSSQSGHNTVSWYQQALGQGPQFIFQYYREEENGRGNFPPRFSGLQFPNYSSELNVNALELDDSALYLCASSLSGSGNTIYFGEGSWLTVV.

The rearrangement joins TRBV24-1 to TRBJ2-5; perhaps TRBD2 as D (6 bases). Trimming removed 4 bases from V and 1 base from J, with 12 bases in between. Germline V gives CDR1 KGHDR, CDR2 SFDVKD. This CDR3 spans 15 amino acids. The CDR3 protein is CATSDQGLGQETQYF. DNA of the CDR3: TGTGCCACCAGTGACCAGGGACTGGGCCAAGAGACCCAGTACTTC.

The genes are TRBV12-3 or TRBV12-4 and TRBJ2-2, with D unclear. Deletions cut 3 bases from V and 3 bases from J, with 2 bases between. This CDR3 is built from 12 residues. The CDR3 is CASSFDTGELFF. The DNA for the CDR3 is TGTGCCAGCAGTTTCGACACCGGGGAGCTGTTTTTT.

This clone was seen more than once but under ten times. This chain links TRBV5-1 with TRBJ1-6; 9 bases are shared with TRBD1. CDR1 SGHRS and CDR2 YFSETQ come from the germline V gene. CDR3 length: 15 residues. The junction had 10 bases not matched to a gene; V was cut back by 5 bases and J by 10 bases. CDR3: CASSFRDRAGSPLHF. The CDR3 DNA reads TGCGCCAGCAGTTTCCGGGACAGGGCGGGATCACCCCTCCACTTT. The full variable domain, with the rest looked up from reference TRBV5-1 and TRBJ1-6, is KAGVTQTPRYLIKTRGQQVTLSCSPISGHRSVSWYQQTPGQGLQFLFEYFSETQRNKGNFPGRFSGRQFSNSRSEMNVSTLELGDSALYLCASSFRDRAGSPLHFGNGTRLTVT.

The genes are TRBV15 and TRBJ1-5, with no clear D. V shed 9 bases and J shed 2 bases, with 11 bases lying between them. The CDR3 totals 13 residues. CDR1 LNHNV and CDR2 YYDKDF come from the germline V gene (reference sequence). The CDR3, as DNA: TGTGCCACTCAGGCGGGTCGCAATCAGCCCCAGCATTTT. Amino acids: CATQAGRNQPQHF.

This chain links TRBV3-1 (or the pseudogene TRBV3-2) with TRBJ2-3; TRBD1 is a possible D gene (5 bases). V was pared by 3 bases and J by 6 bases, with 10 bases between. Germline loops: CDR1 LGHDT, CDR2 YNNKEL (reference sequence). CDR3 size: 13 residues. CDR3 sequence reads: CASSQMTADTQYF. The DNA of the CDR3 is TGTGCCAGCAGCCAGATGACAGCCGATACGCAGTATTTT.

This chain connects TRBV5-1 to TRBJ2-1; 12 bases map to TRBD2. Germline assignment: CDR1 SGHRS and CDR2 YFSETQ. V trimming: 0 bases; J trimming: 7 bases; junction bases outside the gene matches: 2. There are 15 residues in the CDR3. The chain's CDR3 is CASSLASGGANEQFF. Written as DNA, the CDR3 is TGCGCCAGCAGCTTGGCTAGCGGGGGGGCAAATGAGCAGTTCTTC.

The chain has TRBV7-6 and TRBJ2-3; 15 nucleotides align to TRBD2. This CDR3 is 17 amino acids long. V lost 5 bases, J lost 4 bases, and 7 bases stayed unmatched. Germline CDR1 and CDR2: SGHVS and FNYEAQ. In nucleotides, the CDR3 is TGTGCCAGCAGCACCCTTGGACTAGCGGGAGGGCCAGATACGCAGTATTTT. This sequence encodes CASSTLGLAGGPDTQYF.

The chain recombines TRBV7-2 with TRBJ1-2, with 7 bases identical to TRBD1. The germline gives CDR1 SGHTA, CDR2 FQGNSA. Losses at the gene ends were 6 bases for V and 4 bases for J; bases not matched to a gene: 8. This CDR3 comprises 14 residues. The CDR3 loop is CASSPDRALYGYTF. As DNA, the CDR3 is TGTGCCAGCAGTCCCGACAGGGCCCTCTATGGCTACACCTTC.

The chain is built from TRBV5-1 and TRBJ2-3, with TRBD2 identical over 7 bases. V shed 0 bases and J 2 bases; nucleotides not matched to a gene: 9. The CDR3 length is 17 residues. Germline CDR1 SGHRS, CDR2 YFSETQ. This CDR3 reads CASSLAGGGPVTDTQYF. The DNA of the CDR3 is TGCGCCAGCAGCTTGGCTGGGGGAGGGCCTGTCACAGATACGCAGTATTTT.

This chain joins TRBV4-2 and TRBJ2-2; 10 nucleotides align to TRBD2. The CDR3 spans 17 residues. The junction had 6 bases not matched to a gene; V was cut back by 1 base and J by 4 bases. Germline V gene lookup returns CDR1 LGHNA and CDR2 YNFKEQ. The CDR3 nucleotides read TGTGCCAGCAGCCAAGGGGAGAGCGGGAGGGCCACCGGGGAGCTGTTTTTT. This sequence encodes CASSQGESGRATGELFF.

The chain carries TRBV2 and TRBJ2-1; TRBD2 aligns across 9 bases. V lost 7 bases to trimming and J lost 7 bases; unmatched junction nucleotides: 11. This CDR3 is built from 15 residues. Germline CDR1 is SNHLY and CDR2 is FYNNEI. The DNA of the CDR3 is TGTGCCAGCACCGCTCTAGCGGGAACCATAAATGAGCAGTTCTTC. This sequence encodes CASTALAGTINEQFF.

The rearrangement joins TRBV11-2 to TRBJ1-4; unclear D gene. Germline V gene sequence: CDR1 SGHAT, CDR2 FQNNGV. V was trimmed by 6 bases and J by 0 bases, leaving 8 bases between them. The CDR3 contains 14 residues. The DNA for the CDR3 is TGTGCCAGCAGTCTCAGCGCAACTAATGAAAAACTGTTTTTT. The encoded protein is CASSLSATNEKLFF. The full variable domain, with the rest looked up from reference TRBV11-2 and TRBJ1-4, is EAGVAQSPRYKIIEKRQSVAFWCNPISGHATLYWYQQILGQGPKLLIQFQNNGVVDDSQLPKDRFSAERLKGVDSTLKIQPAKLEDSAVYLCASSLSATNEKLFFGSGTQLSVL.

CDR3 nucleotide sequence: TGTGCCAGCAGCTTAGCGTCGGGGTTTGGAAACACCATATATTTT. As protein: CASSLASGFGNTIYF. The chain carries TRBV7-2 and TRBJ1-3; no clear D gene. CDR1 and CDR2 (germline): SGHTA, FQGNSA. The V gene lost 0 bases and the J gene lost 3 bases, with 9 bases spanning the gap. CDR3 length: 15 residues.

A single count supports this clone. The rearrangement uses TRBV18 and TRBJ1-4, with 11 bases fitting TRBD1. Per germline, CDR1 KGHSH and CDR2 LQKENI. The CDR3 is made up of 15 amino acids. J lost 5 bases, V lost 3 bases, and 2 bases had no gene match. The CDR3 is CASSPGQGGNEKLFF. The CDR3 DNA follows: TGTGCCAGCTCACCGGGACAGGGGGGAAATGAAAAACTGTTTTTT.